The 28 T cell receptor beta chains in this list originate from one sample, sequenced in a study of blood T cell repertoires in COVID-19. Sequencing used immunoSEQ multiplex PCR; TCRdb keeps in-frame clones, though not all of them. Of around 400,000 clones detected, roughly nine tenths appear once; the ten largest clones hold around 0.86%. The specimen sequenced was PBMCs or T cells enriched from blood (not recorded which). The origin of the receptors is a middle-aged woman who had been exposed to COVID-19.

The CDR3 nucleotides are TGCGCCAGCAGCTTGGTGGCACGGAGCTCCTACGAGCAGTACTTC. As protein: CASSLVARSSYEQYF. This rearrangement joins TRBV5-1 to TRBJ2-7; D remains unclear. The germline gives CDR1 SGHRS, CDR2 YFSETQ. Trimming took off 0 bases at V and 0 bases at J, with 10 bases between the two ends. This CDR3 has 15 amino acids.

The V and J genes are TRBV6-5 and TRBJ2-2, with 9 bases that match TRBD1. This CDR3 contains 16 residues. Germline V gene sequence: CDR1 MNHEY, CDR2 SVGAGI. Trimming took 0 bases from V and 5 from J; bases not matched to a gene: 4. This CDR3 reads CASSYSSGTGTGELFF. DNA for the CDR3: TGTGCCAGCAGTTACTCTTCCGGGACAGGGACCGGGGAGCTGTTTTTT.

The chain carries TRBV6-6 and TRBJ1-2; D is uncertain. Germline V gene sequence: CDR1 MNHNY, CDR2 SVGAGI (reference sequence). The CDR3 sequence is 14 residues long. V was trimmed by 6 bases and J by 3 bases, leaving 14 bases between them. The CDR3 nucleotides read TGTGCCAGCAGGCTCCCGGGGTTGGACTATGGCTACACCTTC. Residues: CASRLPGLDYGYTF.

This clone was found once. V usage is TRBV7-3 and J usage is TRBJ2-2; a weak D match, TRBD1 (6 bases). The CDR3 length is 15 residues. Trimming left V 5 bases short and J 5 bases short, with 15 bases between. Germline V gives CDR1 SGHTA, CDR2 FQGTGA. This CDR3 is CASSPKQGGTGELFF. The CDR3 coding sequence is TGTGCCAGCAGCCCGAAACAGGGTGGTACCGGGGAGCTGTTTTTT.

This clone was detected only once. At one end the junction does not follow the germline gene, possibly because of a read error. The rearrangement links TRBV24-1 to TRBJ2-7, with 10 bases aligning to TRBD1. The germline V gene has CDR1 KGHDR and CDR2 SFDVKD. This CDR3 has 15 amino acids. The CDR3 nucleotides are TGTGCCACTAGTGATGGACAGGGGGTTAATTACGAGCAGTACTTC. It codes for CATSDGQGVNYEQYF.

The V and J genes are TRBV18 and TRBJ2-1, with a possible D match to TRBD2 (6 bases). Trimming took off 7 bases at V and 1 base at J, with 11 bases between the two ends. The CDR3 totals 14 residues. CDR1 is KGHSH and CDR2 is LQKENI in the germline V gene. The CDR3 loop reads CASYRELSYNEQFF. CDR3 bases: TGTGCCAGCTACCGGGAGCTATCCTACAATGAGCAGTTCTTC.

The chain employs TRBV6-1 and TRBJ2-2; 9 bases line up with TRBD2. Germline V gives CDR1 MNHNS, CDR2 SASEGT. Trimming cost V 3 bases and J 0 bases; bases outside gene matches: 8. CDR3 length equals 18 residues. The CDR3 DNA sequence: TGTGCCAGCAGTGAGCGTCCTAGCGGGGCACCGAACACCGGGGAGCTGTTTTTT. Translation: CASSERPSGAPNTGELFF.

The V call is TRBV15, the J call TRBJ1-4; TRBD1 might be the D (6 bases). Germline V gives CDR1 LNHNV, CDR2 YYDKDF (reference sequence). V was cut by 0 bases and J by 5 bases, with 10 bases left in between. This CDR3 is built from 15 residues. The CDR3 region has the DNA TGTGCCACCAGCAGAGATGGACAGTTCAATGAAAAACTGTTTTTT. As protein: CATSRDGQFNEKLFF.

The chain uses TRBV9 and TRBJ2-4; 8 positions match TRBD2. This CDR3 contains 15 residues. The V segment lost 3 bases and the J segment 8 bases; nucleotides outside the gene matches: 10. Looked up from germline, CDR1 is SGDLS and CDR2 is YYNGEE. CDR3: CASSAGLAIRDIQYF. CDR3 in DNA: TGTGCCAGCAGCGCCGGACTAGCAATAAGGGACATTCAGTACTTC.

The chain carries TRBV7-2 and TRBJ2-7, with TRBD2 matching 7 bases. The length of the CDR3 is 15 residues. Germline CDR1 is SGHTA and CDR2 is FQGNSA. V dropped 1 base and J dropped 2; count of bases not matched to a gene: 5. The DNA for the CDR3 is TGTGCCAGCAGCTTAGGGTCTAGCGGCCCCTACGAGCAGTACTTC. It encodes CASSLGSSGPYEQYF.

The chain uses TRBV4-1 and TRBJ1-6, with a possible D match to TRBD1 (5 bases). CDR1 is MGHRA, CDR2 YSYEKL, per germline. This CDR3 region has 14 residues. The V and J ends lost 2 bases and 8 bases respectively, with 10 bases between them. In DNA form, the CDR3 reads TGCGCCAGCAGCCAACAGGGTGCCCATTCACCCCTCCACTTT. This sequence encodes CASSQQGAHSPLHF.

A single count supports this clone. The chain couples TRBV11-3 to TRBJ1-1; D gene ambiguous. The CDR3 has 11 amino acids. The ends were cut back, 4 bases at V and 8 bases at J, with 8 bases in the middle. Germline V gene lookup returns CDR1 SGHNT and CDR2 YENEEA. In DNA, the CDR3 is TGTGCCAGCAGCTCAGGACTGGAAGCTTTCTTT. It specifies CASSSGLEAFF.

Regarding this clone: Other DNA sequences in the same sample also yield this CDR3. V is TRBV20-1 and J is TRBJ1-3; TRBD1 is a possible D gene (5 bases). This CDR3 region has 11 residues. The germline V gene has CDR1 DFQATT and CDR2 SNEGSKA (reference sequence). Deletions cut 6 bases from V and 4 bases from J, with 7 bases between. CDR3 sequence (DNA): TGCAGTGCCCGACAGGGAAACACCATATATTTT. Its protein product is CSARQGNTIYF.

The V and J genes are TRBV30 and TRBJ2-1; the match to TRBD2 covers 7 bases. The junction had 16 bases not matched to a gene; V was cut back by 2 bases and J by 9 bases. The germline V gene encodes CDR1 GTSNPN and CDR2 SVGIG (reference sequence). The CDR3 consists of 16 residues. CDR3 DNA sequence: TGTGCCTGGAGTCCCTATCGGGCTAGCGGTGTGAGTGAGCAGTTCTTC. It encodes CAWSPYRASGVSEQFF.

The genes are TRBV21-1 and TRBJ2-2; TRBD2, the table's D call, was not compared with the DNA. TRBV21-1 is termed a pseudogene. This CDR3 region has 15 residues. CDR3 DNA sequence: TGTGCCAGCAGCAAAACCGGGACGAACACCGGGGAGCTGTTTTTT. This sequence encodes CASSKTGTNTGELFF.

The table lists this clone with a count of one. The CDR3 region is CASSLPGQNEQYF. CDR3 DNA sequence: TGTGCCAGCAGTTTACCCGGACAGAACGAGCAGTACTTC. The chain carries TRBV27 and TRBJ2-7, with a tentative D call TRBD1 (6 bases). CDR1 is MNHEY, CDR2 SMNVEV, per germline (reference sequence). This CDR3 contains 13 residues. With 2 bases removed from V and 5 bases from J, the gap between germline ends came to 10 bases.

This sequence joins TRBV5-4 and TRBJ2-1; 11 bases line up with TRBD2. Unmatched junction bases numbered 3, after V lost 9 bases and J lost 4 bases. The CDR3 has 13 residues. Germline CDR1 SGHNT, CDR2 YYREEE (reference sequence). The CDR3 DNA sequence: TGTGCCACCGGGACTAGCGGATACAATGAGCAGTTCTTC. This translates into CATGTSGYNEQFF.

This rearrangement joins TRBV5-1 to TRBJ1-2; 9 bases line up with TRBD1. The junction had 12 bases not matched to a gene; V was cut back by 4 bases and J by 14 bases. CDR3 size: 13 residues. From germline, CDR1 is SGHRS and CDR2 YFSETQ. CDR3 residues: CASSGSRDRAWTF. CDR3 DNA: TGCGCCAGCAGCGGGTCCCGGGACAGGGCCTGGACCTTC.

This chain joins TRBV14 and TRBJ1-1; TRBD1 is a possible D gene (6 bases). CDR1 is SGHDN and CDR2 is FVKESK in the germline V gene. This CDR3 has 20 amino acids. V gave up 0 bases and J gave up 2 bases, with 25 bases separating them. DNA for the CDR3: TGTGCCAGCAGCCAAGATGGGTTTAAATGTTGTGGGACATTCAACACTGAAGCTTTCTTT. It codes for CASSQDGFKCCGTFNTEAFF.

The chain joins TRBV7-9 to TRBJ2-1, with D perhaps matching TRBD2 (6 bases). V was trimmed by 7 bases and J by 2 bases, leaving 21 bases between them. Germline CDR1 SEHNR, CDR2 FQNEAQ (reference sequence). The CDR3 is 17 amino acids. The CDR3 reads CASTILADPRTYNEQFF. The CDR3 DNA follows: TGTGCCAGCACCATCTTAGCGGATCCCCGGACCTACAATGAGCAGTTCTTC.

V gene TRBV7-9 combines with J gene TRBJ1-1, with D possibly being TRBD1 (5 bases). The CDR3 runs to 12 residues. V lost 3 bases to trimming and J lost 6 bases, with 8 bases between them. Germline CDR1 and CDR2: SEHNR and FQNEAQ (reference sequence). In DNA form, the CDR3 reads TGTGCCAGCAGCTTTACGGGGGCTGAAGCTTTCTTT. Protein sequence: CASSFTGAEAFF.

J is TRBJ2-3 and V is TRBV27, with 15 bases matching TRBD2. The trim removed 6 bases at V and 5 bases at J, leaving 9 bases unmatched. The CDR3 consists of 17 residues. Germline CDR1 reads MNHEY; CDR2 reads SMNVEV (reference sequence). The CDR3 DNA reads as TGTGCCAGCAGGCGAAAACCGGGACTAGCGGGAGGAGATACGCAGTATTTT. It is translated as CASRRKPGLAGGDTQYF.

This chain uses TRBV24-1 with TRBJ2-1; TRBD2 is a possible D gene (5 bases). The CDR3 totals 14 residues. Germline V lookup: CDR1 KGHDR, CDR2 SFDVKD. V lost 5 bases and J lost 2, with 9 bases in between. The CDR3 is CATSGAGTYNEQFF. CDR3 DNA: TGTGCCACCAGTGGGGCGGGTACCTACAATGAGCAGTTCTTC.

This clone was recorded once. V is TRBV19 and J is TRBJ2-1; D is unresolved. This CDR3 spans 13 amino acids. Germline CDR1 and CDR2: LNHDA and SQIVND (reference sequence). The V end lost 4 bases, the J end lost 6 bases, and 10 bases lay between the germline ends. This CDR3 reads CASSSRGSNEQFF. CDR3 sequence (DNA): TGTGCCAGTAGTAGCCGTGGCTCCAATGAGCAGTTCTTC.

CDR3 nucleotides: TGTGCCAGCCTCATCGGTCCGCCAGGGGGCGGATCCGCTGAAGCTTTCTTT. Amino acid sequence: CASLIGPPGGGSAEAFF. The chain employs TRBV2 and TRBJ1-1; 8 bases are shared with TRBD1. This CDR3 comprises 17 residues. V trimming: 8 bases; J trimming: 6 bases; junction bases outside the gene matches: 20. The germline CDR1 and CDR2 sequences are SNHLY and FYNNEI.

The chain links TRBV15 to TRBJ2-5, with D possibly matching TRBD1 (5 bases). This CDR3 is 13 amino acids long. Trimming cost V 1 base and J 2 bases, with 5 bases left between them. CDR1 is LNHNV and CDR2 is YYDKDF in the germline V gene (reference sequence). Here the CDR3 reads CATSRGQQETQYF. The CDR3 DNA sequence: TGTGCCACCAGCAGAGGACAGCAAGAGACCCAGTACTTC.

The rearrangement links TRBV6-5 to TRBJ1-2; D unclear. CDR1 and CDR2 from the germline V gene are MNHEY and SVGAGI. V was cut by 8 bases and J by 0 bases, with 13 bases left in between. The CDR3 is made up of 14 amino acids. CDR3 bases: TGTGCCAGCGCTATCGGGAATGCTAACTATGGCTACACCTTC. This sequence encodes CASAIGNANYGYTF.

The V gene is TRBV6-5, the J gene TRBJ1-6; no clear D gene. Germline-derived CDR1 and CDR2 are MNHEY and SVGAGI. V was trimmed by 4 bases and J by 6 bases, leaving 13 bases between them. The CDR3 contains 15 residues. For the CDR3, the DNA is TGTGCCAGCAGTTTAAACGGGAGGGCTAATTCACCCCTCCACTTT. This gives the protein CASSLNGRANSPLHF.